This T cell receptor (beta chain) was captured by sequencing in a study of vaccination effects on CD4 cells after COVID-19. Overall study results and limits: In the late period after vaccination, infection- and vaccine-induced clones contracted markedly.

The CDR3 covers 16 residues. Concerning this clone: As yet, its antigen is unknown.

Method: immunoSEQ multiplex PCR; TCRdb's copy keeps in-frame clones and lacks some. The sample has some 70,000 clones; roughly four fifths are singletons. After expansion with viral peptide pools in the ViraFEST assay, antigen-specific CD4+ T cells were sequenced. A 10-day culture period preceded the isolation of CD4+ T cells. BNT162b2 vaccine or mRNA-1273 vaccine was given to participants in two doses. This receptor was identified in a human donor who received a COVID-19 vaccine. The chain has TRBV7-5 and TRBJ1-5; the table names TRBD1, a call not compared with the DNA. TRBV7-5 is a pseudogene locus. The sequences come from CD4+ T cells from PBMCs cultured with HCoV-229E spike peptides, collected after COVID-19 vaccination. The CDR3 loop is CARSFRGQGPCQPQHF. In DNA form, the CDR3 reads TGTGCCAGAAGCTTTAGGGGACAGGGGCCGTGTCAGCCCCAGCATTTT.